One sample yielded the 6 T cell receptor gamma chains listed below, sequenced in a study of γδ T cells in repeated Plasmodium falciparum infection. TCRdb reprocessed the multiplex PCR reads using CATT. This table holds approximately 32,000 gamma-chain clones, more than 1.4% found once. Vgamma9/Vdelta2+ and Vdelta2-negative gammadelta T cells were flow-sorted from PBMC for bulk sequencing. Sequenced: gamma-delta T cells from blood. These receptors were collected from a pool of human donors (malaria-infected and uninfected, not separated).

In its sample, this clone was seen many times. TCRdb pairs this DNA with a much larger clone's protein that differs at residue 9, likely a read error; the protein shown was translated from the DNA. The chain uses TRGV9 and TRGJP. Because TCRdb records no J gene, it was assigned here through a match of the DNA to germline. The germline gives CDR1 GITISATS, CDR2 ISYDGTV (reference sequence). The junction had 10 bases not matched to a gene; V was cut back by 2 bases and J by 6 bases. This CDR3 contains 18 residues. The CDR3 region has the DNA TGTGCCTTGTGGGAGGGCCACCGGCGAGAGTTGGGCAAAAAAATCAAGGTATTT. Its translation: CALWEGHRRELGKKIKVF.

This clone was seen only a few times. This likely stems from a read error, as it lies one base from a far larger clone. V is TRGV9 and J is TRGJP. TCRdb supplies no J gene; here it was assigned by aligning the nucleotide sequence to germline. CDR3 length equals 19 residues. V gave up 2 bases and J gave up 4 bases; unmatched junction bases: 11. Germline values: CDR1 GITISATS, CDR2 ISYDGTV (reference sequence). This CDR3 is CALWEAHRIQELGKKIKVF. In DNA, the CDR3 is TGTGCCTTGTGGGAGGCGCACAGGATTCAAGAGTTGGGCAAAAAAATCAAGGTATTT.

About this clone: A single base is all that separates this from a far larger clone, so a read error is likely. This sample also contains other DNA sequences that code for the same CDR3. The J segment was not called; the V segment is TRGV3. Germline lookup yields CDR1 VTNTFY and CDR2 YDVSTARD (reference sequence). CDR3 length: 13 amino acids. The CDR3, as DNA: TGTGCCACCTGGGACAGGCCGATGATACGAAAACTCTTT. This encodes CATWDRPMIRKLF.

This clone was found a few times. TCRdb pairs this DNA with a much larger clone's protein that differs at residue 3, likely a read error; the protein shown was translated from the DNA. The chain is built from TRGV4 and TRGJ1 or TRGJ2. The CDR3 runs to 9 residues. Germline V CDR1 and CDR2: EGSTGY, YDSYTSSV. V was pared by 12 bases and J by 7 bases, with 6 bases of the junction left unmatched. CDR3 sequence (DNA): TGTGCCTCCCCCTATAAGAAACTCTTT. Protein: CASPYKKLF.

This clone was counted a few times. The protein in TCRdb stems from a much larger clone and differs at residue 6 from this DNA's translation, likely a read error; here the protein is translated from the DNA. The V and J genes are TRGV9 and TRGJ1 or TRGJ2. No J gene was available from TCRdb, and it was assigned here by a germline match of the DNA. The V gene's germline CDR1 is GITISATS and CDR2 ISYDGTV (reference sequence). J gave up 12 bases and V 9 bases, and 8 bases lay outside the gene matches. The CDR3 has 9 residues. The CDR3 is CALGPRKLF. Here the CDR3 DNA reads TGTGCCTTGGGACCCAGGAAACTCTTT.

This clone appeared many times. Only one base separates this from a far larger clonotype, so it likely reflects a read error. Other nucleotide sequences from this sample produce the same CDR3. The chain couples TRGV4 to TRGJ1 or TRGJ2. The J gene, left out of TCRdb, was set here by checking the DNA against germline. V shed 4 bases, J shed 3 bases, and the junction held 24 bases outside the gene matches. In germline, CDR1 is EGSTGY, CDR2 YDSYTSSV. CDR3 size: 19 residues. CDR3 protein: CATWDGLEWMHDSYYKKLF. CDR3 DNA: TGTGCCACCTGGGACGGACTAGAGTGGATGCACGATTCTTATTATAAGAAACTCTTT.